This TCR beta chain was recorded in a study of cytomegalovirus exposure and HLA in healthy donors. Overall study findings and caveats: Sequencing likely caused a cluster of highly shared sequence variants. An analysis done earlier found most TCR beta V segments productive about 90% or about 30% of the time. Among donors in an Asian-associated ancestry cluster, a later analysis reportedly found fewer N-insertions than the roughly 610-donor mean. Most TCR sequences proved rare, with some public TCRs found in many donors.

CDR3 length: 16 amino acids. Germline V gives CDR1 PRHDT, CDR2 FYEKMQ (reference sequence). The germline V and J ends were trimmed by 1 base and 1 base, with 13 bases remaining between them. With regard to this clone: Its cognate antigen is unknown.

The PCR used 60 Vbeta and 13 Jbeta primers. Measured with immunoSEQ multiplex PCR; TCRdb has only the in-frame clones, and not every one. The sample includes 280,000 or so clones, roughly 90% seen only once; the top ten take roughly 2%. The chain couples TRBV13 to TRBJ1-1; D unresolved. The receptor comes from a woman aged 18-35 years in good health and CMV-seronegative. The specimen sequenced was PBMCs. The CDR3 DNA is TGTGCCAGCAGCTTAGCAATACAGAGAGCGAACACTGAAGCTTTCTTT. It encodes CASSLAIQRANTEAFF. Drawing the rest from reference TRBV13 and TRBJ1-1, the complete variable domain is AAGVIQSPRHLIKEKRETATLKCYPIPRHDTVYWYQQGPGQDPQFLISFYEKMQSDKGSIPDRFSAQQFSDYHSELNMSSLELGDSALYFCASSLAIQRANTEAFFGQGTRLTVV.